Presented here are 26 T cell receptor beta chains from one specimen sequenced in a study of blood T cell repertoires in COVID-19. Some clones are missing from TCRdb's copy, which holds only in-frame ones; the method was immunoSEQ multiplex PCR. The sample records roughly 280,000 clones, around 87% being singletons. Source material: PBMCs or T cells enriched from blood (not recorded which). The receptors were gathered from a woman in her late teens or twenties who had recovered from COVID-19.

The V call is TRBV6-5, the J call TRBJ1-4; tentative D call: TRBD1 (5 bases). CDR3 length equals 11 residues. Trimming shortened V by 6 bases and J by 7 bases, and 6 bases separated the two germline ends. The germline gives CDR1 MNHEY, CDR2 SVGAGI. The CDR3 loop reads CASRQVEKLFF. The DNA for the CDR3 is TGTGCCAGCAGACAGGTTGAAAAACTGTTTTTT.

This chain links TRBV3-1 (or the pseudogene TRBV3-2) with TRBJ2-1; TRBD1 aligns across 7 bases. CDR1 LGHDT and CDR2 YNNKEL come from the germline V gene (reference sequence). This CDR3 contains 18 residues. The trim removed 1 base at V and 3 bases at J, leaving 12 bases unmatched. The chain's CDR3 is CASSQVGVKGQYYNEQFF. The CDR3 DNA is TGTGCCAGCAGCCAAGTGGGCGTTAAGGGACAGTACTACAATGAGCAGTTCTTC.

The chain links TRBV5-1 to TRBJ1-6; perhaps TRBD1 as D (5 bases). This CDR3 region has 14 residues. In germline, CDR1 is SGHRS, CDR2 YFSETQ. Trimming took off 2 bases at V and 8 bases at J, with 11 bases between the two ends. DNA for the CDR3: TGCGCCAGCAGCTTAGGGGCGGTAGATTCACCCCTCCACTTT. Residues: CASSLGAVDSPLHF.

The gene calls are TRBV7-9 and TRBJ1-3; D call uncertain. The germline V gene encodes CDR1 SEHNR and CDR2 FQNEAQ (reference sequence). The V end was cut by 5 bases, the J end by 0 bases, with 14 bases between. CDR3 length: 16 amino acids. This chain's CDR3 is CASSPPRPGSGNTIYF. The CDR3 DNA reads TGTGCCAGCAGCCCTCCCCGGCCGGGCTCTGGAAACACCATATATTTT.

The sample holds one count of this clone. V and J are TRBV6-5 and TRBJ2-7; TRBD2 is a possible D gene (6 bases). V lost 0 bases and J 6 bases, leaving 12 bases between the germline ends. CDR3 length: 14 amino acids. Germline V gene lookup returns CDR1 MNHEY and CDR2 SVGAGI. CDR3 sequence reads: CASSYSVGGTEQYF. The CDR3, as DNA: TGTGCCAGCAGTTACTCTGTGGGGGGTACCGAGCAGTACTTC.

The chain links TRBV11-2 to TRBJ2-3; possible D gene TRBD2, 6 bases. The ends were cut back, 5 bases at V and 2 bases at J, with 14 bases in the middle. The CDR3 spans 15 residues. The germline CDR1 and CDR2 sequences are SGHAT and FQNNGV. CDR3 nucleotides: TGTGCCAGCAGCGGACTAACAGGTTCCACAGATACGCAGTATTTT. Translated: CASSGLTGSTDTQYF.

This chain joins TRBV10-2 and TRBJ2-7; D is perhaps TRBD1 (8 bases). The CDR3 has 14 amino acids. The germline gives CDR1 WSHSY, CDR2 SAAADI. The V gene lost 7 bases and the J gene lost 2 bases, with 15 bases spanning the gap. Here the CDR3 reads CASIQGAGAYEQYF. CDR3 coding DNA: TGCGCCAGCATCCAGGGGGCGGGGGCCTACGAGCAGTACTTC.

The CDR3 DNA follows: TGTGCCAGCAGCTCCCCTCCTAGCGGGGAGACCCAGTACTTC. Protein sequence: CASSSPPSGETQYF. This chain joins TRBV11-2 and TRBJ2-5; 8 nucleotides line up with TRBD2. V lost 4 bases and J lost 5; bases outside the gene matches: 6. Germline V gives CDR1 SGHAT, CDR2 FQNNGV. This CDR3 spans 14 amino acids. The full variable domain, in which reference TRBV11-2 and TRBJ2-5 provide the parts outside the CDR3, is EAGVAQSPRYKIIEKRQSVAFWCNPISGHATLYWYQQILGQGPKLLIQFQNNGVVDDSQLPKDRFSAERLKGVDSTLKIQPAKLEDSAVYLCASSSPPSGETQYFGPGTRLLVL.

The chain is built from TRBV7-2 and TRBJ2-5, with D perhaps TRBD2 (5 bases). The CDR3 is 16 amino acids. Germline lookup yields CDR1 SGHTA and CDR2 FQGNSA. Deletions cut 3 bases from V and 2 bases from J, with 16 bases between. The CDR3 bases are TGTGCCAGCAGCTTCCAACATGCTAGCAATCAAGAGACCCAGTACTTC. Translating gives CASSFQHASNQETQYF.

The chain couples TRBV7-9 to TRBJ1-4; 9 bases agree with TRBD1. The length of the CDR3 is 14 residues. V dropped 6 bases and J dropped 8; count of bases not matched to a gene: 7. Per the germline V gene, CDR1 is SEHNR and CDR2 is FQNEAQ (reference sequence). CDR3 coding DNA: TGTGCCAGCAGGCCACAGGGGGCAGGGGAAAAACTGTTTTTT. Its protein product is CASRPQGAGEKLFF. The entire variable domain, with the rest obtained from reference TRBV7-9 and TRBJ1-4, is as follows: DTGVSQNPRHKITKRGQNVTFRCDPISEHNRLYWYRQTLGQGPEFLTYFQNEAQLEKSRLLSDRFSAERPKGSFSTLEIQRTEQGDSAMYLCASRPQGAGEKLFFGSGTQLSVL.

The chain is built from TRBV28 and TRBJ2-7; TRBD2 aligns across 9 bases. Trimming took 6 bases from V and 2 from J; bases not matched to a gene: 8. The CDR3 length is 15 residues. Germline V CDR1 and CDR2: MDHEN, SYDVKM. The CDR3 here is CASSSPIAGAYEQYF. CDR3 nucleotides: TGTGCCAGCAGCTCTCCAATAGCGGGGGCCTACGAGCAGTACTTC. Variable domain in full (rest from reference TRBV28 and TRBJ2-7): DVKVTQSSRYLVKRTGEKVFLECVQDMDHENMFWYRQDPGLGLRLIYFSYDVKMKEKGDIPEGYSVSREKKERFSLILESASTNQTSMYLCASSSPIAGAYEQYFGPGTRLTVT.

In its sample, this clone was seen once. This chain joins TRBV6-5 and TRBJ1-2; no clear D gene. The CDR3 runs to 14 residues. Germline CDR1 reads MNHEY; CDR2 reads SVGAGI. V was pared by 6 bases and J by 4 bases, with 15 bases between. The CDR3 DNA reads as TGTGCCAGCAGCCAATCGGGGTGGAGCTATGGCTACACCTTC. Translated, it gives CASSQSGWSYGYTF.

V and J are TRBV7-9 and TRBJ2-4; TRBD1 matches at 8 bases. The junction had 6 bases not matched to a gene; V was cut back by 3 bases and J by 5 bases. This CDR3 has 15 residues. Germline values: CDR1 SEHNR, CDR2 FQNEAQ (reference sequence). The CDR3 region is CASSFLRDRQNIQYF. The CDR3 DNA reads as TGTGCCAGCAGCTTCCTCCGGGACAGGCAAAACATTCAGTACTTC.

The J gene is TRBJ1-5, the V gene TRBV27, with 10 bases that match TRBD1. Trimming at V came to 5 bases and at J to 1 base, leaving 8 bases not matched to a gene. The CDR3 has 17 residues. Germline V lookup: CDR1 MNHEY, CDR2 SMNVEV (reference sequence). The CDR3 region has the DNA TGTGCCAGCAGTCCCTGGACAGGGGGGATAAGCAATCAGCCCCAGCATTTT. Amino acids: CASSPWTGGISNQPQHF.

This clone was seen a few times. This chain uses TRBV19 with TRBJ1-3; D call uncertain. This CDR3 has 11 amino acids. The germline V gene encodes CDR1 LNHDA and CDR2 SQIVND (reference sequence). The germline V and J ends were trimmed by 5 bases and 9 bases, with 8 bases remaining between them. The CDR3 DNA sequence: TGTGCCAGTAGTTGGGCTTTCACCATATATTTT. Protein: CASSWAFTIYF.

The gene calls are TRBV6-4 and TRBJ2-3, with TRBD2 matching over 13 bases. Trimming took 6 bases from V and 4 from J; bases not matched to a gene: 4. The CDR3 has 15 residues. From germline, CDR1 is MRHNA and CDR2 SNTAGT. CDR3 sequence reads: CASSLTSGGADTQYF. In nucleotides, the CDR3 is TGTGCCAGCAGCCTTACTAGCGGGGGGGCAGATACGCAGTATTTT.

The genes are TRBV9 and TRBJ1-1; the match to TRBD1 covers 9 bases. V shed 4 bases and J 7 bases; nucleotides not matched to a gene: 11. This CDR3 is built from 15 residues. CDR1 is SGDLS, CDR2 YYNGEE, per germline. The CDR3 DNA reads TGTGCCAGCAGCAAATGGACAGGGGTAGGTAATGAAGCTTTCTTT. It specifies CASSKWTGVGNEAFF. Based on the CDR3 plus reference TRBV9 and TRBJ1-1, the full variable domain is DSGVTQTPKHLITATGQRVTLRCSPRSGDLSVYWYQQSLDQGLQFLIQYYNGEERAKGNILERFSAQQFPDLHSELNLSSLELGDSALYFCASSKWTGVGNEAFFGQGTRLTVV.

This chain links TRBV6-5 with TRBJ1-2; a weak D match, TRBD1 (6 bases). CDR3 length: 15 residues. The germline V and J ends were trimmed by 7 bases and 4 bases, with 19 bases remaining between them. The germline V gene encodes CDR1 MNHEY and CDR2 SVGAGI. The CDR3 nucleotides read TGTGCCAGCAACCCCCGCAGGGGAGAGAGCTATGGCTACACCTTC. This gives the protein CASNPRRGESYGYTF.

The rearrangement uses TRBV5-1 and TRBJ2-7, with D unclear. Germline V CDR1 and CDR2: SGHRS, YFSETQ. The CDR3 spans 15 residues. V lost 0 bases, J lost 3 bases, and 13 bases lay in between. The CDR3 loop reads CASSLVVGRNYEQYF. The CDR3 DNA follows: TGCGCCAGCAGCTTGGTTGTTGGCAGGAACTACGAGCAGTACTTC.

The chain carries TRBV15 and TRBJ2-1; tentatively, D is TRBD1 (6 bases). V lost 5 bases and J lost 6, with 11 bases in between. The length of the CDR3 is 13 residues. Germline lookup yields CDR1 LNHNV and CDR2 YYDKDF (reference sequence). The CDR3 reads CATSGIRGNEQFF. The CDR3 nucleotides read TGTGCCACCAGCGGGATCAGGGGCAATGAGCAGTTCTTC.

There are a few counts of this clone. The chain recombines TRBV2 with TRBJ1-5, with D maybe TRBD1 (5 bases). V was shortened by 5 bases and J by 4 bases, with 12 bases between the two germline ends. Germline-derived CDR1 and CDR2 are SNHLY and FYNNEI. CDR3 length: 14 amino acids. The CDR3 bases are TGTGCCAGCAGTAGTTACAGGAGAAATCAGCCCCAGCATTTT. Amino acid sequence: CASSSYRRNQPQHF.

The chain joins TRBV2 to TRBJ1-2, with 9 bases aligning to TRBD1. Trimming took 7 bases from V and 5 from J; bases not matched to a gene: 11. The CDR3 has 15 residues. Per the germline V gene, CDR1 is SNHLY and CDR2 is FYNNEI. The CDR3, as DNA: TGTGCCAGCAAGACCACAAGAGACAGGGGGTATGGCTACACCTTC. As protein: CASKTTRDRGYGYTF. Combining the CDR3 with reference TRBV2 and TRBJ1-2 gives the whole variable domain EPEVTQTPSHQVTQMGQEVILRCVPISNHLYFYWYRQILGQKVEFLVSFYNNEISEKSEIFDDQFSVERPDGSNFTLKIRSTKLEDSAMYFCASKTTRDRGYGYTFGSGTRLTVV.

V is TRBV3-1 (or the pseudogene TRBV3-2) and J is TRBJ2-5; TRBD2 matches at 14 bases. The CDR3 is made up of 17 amino acids. V lost 3 bases, J lost 5 bases, and 8 bases stayed unmatched. CDR1 and CDR2 (germline): LGHDT, YNNKEL (reference sequence). The CDR3 loop is CASSQGMTSGGEETQYF. The CDR3 DNA sequence: TGTGCCAGCAGCCAGGGAATGACTAGCGGGGGGGAGGAGACCCAGTACTTC.

This rearrangement joins TRBV7-2 to TRBJ1-1; D is possibly TRBD1 (5 bases). V shed 5 bases and J shed 1 base, with 17 bases lying between them. CDR1 is SGHTA, CDR2 FQGNSA, per germline. The CDR3 runs 16 residues. Here the CDR3 DNA reads TGTGCCAGCAGCGCCCACCCCCAGGGAGGGAACACTGAAGCTTTCTTT. Residues: CASSAHPQGGNTEAFF.

The chain links TRBV5-6 to TRBJ1-1; D is ambiguous. V was shortened by 4 bases and J by 8 bases, with 9 bases between the two germline ends. This CDR3 has 11 amino acids. In germline, CDR1 is SGHDT, CDR2 YYEEEE. The chain's CDR3 is CASSGGGEAFF. The CDR3 DNA follows: TGTGCCAGCAGCGGCGGAGGAGAAGCTTTCTTT. The full variable domain, rest sourced from reference TRBV5-6 and TRBJ1-1, is DAGVTQSPTHLIKTRGQQVTLRCSPKSGHDTVSWYQQALGQGPQFIFQYYEEEERQRGNFPDRFSGHQFPNYSSELNVNALLLGDSALYLCASSGGGEAFFGQGTRLTVV.

The chain joins TRBV10-3 to TRBJ2-3; 9 bases fit TRBD2. The CDR3 spans 14 residues. V dropped 6 bases and J dropped 5; count of bases not matched to a gene: 6. CDR1 is ENHRY and CDR2 is SYGVKD in the germline V gene. CDR3 region: CAISRGGARDTQYF. The CDR3 nucleotides read TGTGCCATCAGCCGCGGGGGGGCCCGAGATACGCAGTATTTT.